This T cell receptor (beta chain) is drawn from a study of T-cell memory formation after mild COVID-19. V lost 0 bases to trimming and J lost 6 bases; unmatched junction nucleotides: 4. Germline loops: CDR1 LNHNV, CDR2 YYDKDF (reference sequence). This CDR3 has 15 residues. This clonotype was observed a few times. TCRdb reprocessed the 5' RACE reads via MiXCR and lists one record per CDR3 protein. The table shows over 120,000 distinct CDR3 sequences, with approximately 25% occurring only once. The sample was PBMCs or a T cell subset sorted from them (not recorded which). This sequence originates from an adult woman who had mild COVID-19 (a few samples of this study predate the infection). Cell type and time point are not known. The J gene is TRBJ2-1, the V gene TRBV15; 8 bases align to TRBD2. The CDR3 region is CATSRDGLAGNEQFF. DNA for the CDR3: TGTGCCACCAGCAGAGATGGACTAGCAGGCAATGAGCAGTTCTTC.